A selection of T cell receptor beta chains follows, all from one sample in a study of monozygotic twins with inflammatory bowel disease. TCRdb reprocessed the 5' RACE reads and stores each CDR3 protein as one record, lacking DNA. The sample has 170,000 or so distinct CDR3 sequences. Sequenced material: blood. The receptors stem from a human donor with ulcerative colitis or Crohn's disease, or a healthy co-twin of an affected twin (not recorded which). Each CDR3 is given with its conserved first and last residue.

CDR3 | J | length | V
CASRLAGGANEQFF | TRBJ2-1 | 14 | TRBV5-1
CSARDGAGRDYGYTF | TRBJ1-2 | 15 | TRBV20-1
CASSPIGQSVAGELFF | TRBJ2-2 | 16 | TRBV18
CASSLREGLKTQYF | TRBJ2-5 | 14 | TRBV5-6
CASSSNNQPQHF | TRBJ1-5 | 12 | TRBV28
CASVWGSGGQETQYF | TRBJ2-5 | 15 | TRBV6-1
CASSYRSGDTEAFF | TRBJ1-1 | 14 | TRBV6-7
CASSDLGREIFYEQYF | TRBJ2-7 | 16 | TRBV28
CASSYPSQSGGTYNEQFF | TRBJ2-1 | 18 | TRBV6-2/TRBV6-3
CASSLRLVGTLFF | TRBJ2-2 | 13 | TRBV19
CSARDDPGLGTGELFF | TRBJ2-2 | 16 | TRBV20-1
CASSQETGGSTGELFF | TRBJ2-2 | 16 | TRBV4-3
CSEGLAGGYEQFF | TRBJ2-1 | 13 | TRBV29-1
CASKQDRSLPNTEAFF | TRBJ1-1 | 16 | TRBV5-5
CASSAPGQGFPPLHF | TRBJ1-6 | 15 | TRBV18
CAISGQGGTEAFF | TRBJ1-1 | 13 | TRBV10-3
CAISAARGGYNEQFF | TRBJ2-1 | 15 | TRBV10-3
CASSYGGENEQFF | TRBJ2-1 | 13 | TRBV6-5
CASSYSIAGAPGEQYF | TRBJ2-7 | 16 | TRBV6-5
CASSSGTSGPWFF | TRBJ2-1 | 13 | TRBV5-1
CASSPDGQGIPQHF | TRBJ1-5 | 14 | TRBV5-1
CSARAQQGRTEAFF | TRBJ1-1 | 14 | TRBV20-1
CASSQGTSETQYF | TRBJ2-5 | 13 | TRBV4-2
CASREIWEGEQFF | TRBJ2-1 | 13 | TRBV10-1
CASSQEVSQSSYNSPLHF | TRBJ1-6 | 18 | TRBV4-1
CASSSSVRAGGTEAFF | TRBJ1-1 | 16 | TRBV7-9
CASSLTPGSGNTIYF | TRBJ1-3 | 15 | TRBV5-1
CASSLAIKDRGSDTQYF | TRBJ2-3 | 17 | TRBV5-6
CASSPAGVQETQYF | TRBJ2-5 | 14 | TRBV18
CAISEDLQGGGSTDTQYF | TRBJ2-3 | 18 | TRBV6-1
CASSLFFPGPQETQYF | TRBJ2-5 | 16 | TRBV12-3/TRBV12-4
CASSQDRAPTSGGRNTGELFF | TRBJ2-2 | 21 | TRBV3-1
CASSFGQSLLTGELFF | TRBJ2-2 | 16 | TRBV5-6
CASSLTSGINEQFF | TRBJ2-1 | 14 | TRBV12-3/TRBV12-4
CASSVGIREGGELFF | TRBJ2-2 | 15 | TRBV14
CASSLRGQGNIQYF | TRBJ2-4 | 14 | TRBV5-5
CSASLGGNQPQHF | TRBJ1-5 | 13 | TRBV20-1
CASRSGQITDTQYF | TRBJ2-3 | 14 | TRBV28